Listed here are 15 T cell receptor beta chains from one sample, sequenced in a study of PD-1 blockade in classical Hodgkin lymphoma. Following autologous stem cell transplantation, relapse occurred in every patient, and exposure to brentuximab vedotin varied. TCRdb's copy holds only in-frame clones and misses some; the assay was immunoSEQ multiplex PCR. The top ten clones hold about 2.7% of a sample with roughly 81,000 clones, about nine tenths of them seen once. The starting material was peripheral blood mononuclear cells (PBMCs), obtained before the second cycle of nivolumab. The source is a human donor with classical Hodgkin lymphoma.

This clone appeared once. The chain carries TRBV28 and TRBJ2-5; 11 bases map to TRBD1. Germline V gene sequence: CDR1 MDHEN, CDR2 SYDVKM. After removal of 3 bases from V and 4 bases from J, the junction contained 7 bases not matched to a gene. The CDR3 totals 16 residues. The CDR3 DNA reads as TGTGCCAGCAGTTTGATCTGGACAGGGGGCCGAGAGACCCAGTACTTC. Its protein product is CASSLIWTGGRETQYF.

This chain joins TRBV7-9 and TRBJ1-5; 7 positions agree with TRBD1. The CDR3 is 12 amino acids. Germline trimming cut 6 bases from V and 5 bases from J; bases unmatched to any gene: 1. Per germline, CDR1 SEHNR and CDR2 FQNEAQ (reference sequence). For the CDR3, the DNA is TGTGCCAGCAGAACAGGGGATCAGCCCCAGCATTTT. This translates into CASRTGDQPQHF.

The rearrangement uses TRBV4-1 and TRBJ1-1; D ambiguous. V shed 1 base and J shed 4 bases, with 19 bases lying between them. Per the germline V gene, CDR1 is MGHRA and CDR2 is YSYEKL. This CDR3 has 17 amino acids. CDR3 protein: CASSQVERLRSATEAFF. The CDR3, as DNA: TGCGCCAGCAGCCAAGTAGAACGGCTCCGATCGGCCACTGAAGCTTTCTTT.

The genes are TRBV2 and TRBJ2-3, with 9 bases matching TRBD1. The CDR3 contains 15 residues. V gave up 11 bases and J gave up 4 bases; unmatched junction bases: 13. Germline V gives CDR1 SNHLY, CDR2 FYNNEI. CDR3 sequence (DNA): TGTGCCGTTGCATTGGGACAGGGAGGAGCAGATACGCAGTATTTT. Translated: CAVALGQGGADTQYF.

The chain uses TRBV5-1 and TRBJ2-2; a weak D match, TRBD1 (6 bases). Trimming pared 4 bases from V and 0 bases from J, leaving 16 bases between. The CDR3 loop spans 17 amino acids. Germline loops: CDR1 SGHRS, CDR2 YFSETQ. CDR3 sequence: CASSHNSDSPNTGELFF. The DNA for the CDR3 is TGCGCCAGCAGCCATAATTCGGACAGCCCGAACACCGGGGAGCTGTTTTTT.

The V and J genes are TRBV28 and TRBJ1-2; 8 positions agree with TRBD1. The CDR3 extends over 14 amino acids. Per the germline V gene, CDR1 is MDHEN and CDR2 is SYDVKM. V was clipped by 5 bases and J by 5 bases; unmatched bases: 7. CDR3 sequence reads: CASSGLDRGYGYTF. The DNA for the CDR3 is TGTGCCAGCAGTGGATTAGACAGGGGATATGGCTACACCTTC.

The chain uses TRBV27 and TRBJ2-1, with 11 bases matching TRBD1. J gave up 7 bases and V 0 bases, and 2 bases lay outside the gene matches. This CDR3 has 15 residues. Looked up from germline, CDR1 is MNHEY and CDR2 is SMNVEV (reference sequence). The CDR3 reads CASSLSGQGGNEQFF. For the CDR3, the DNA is TGTGCCAGCAGTTTATCGGGACAGGGGGGGAATGAGCAGTTCTTC.

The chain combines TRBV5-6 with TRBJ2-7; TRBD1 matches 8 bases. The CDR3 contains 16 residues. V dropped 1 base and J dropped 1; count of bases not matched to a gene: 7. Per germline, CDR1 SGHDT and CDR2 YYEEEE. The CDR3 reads CASSLFLGQESYEQYF. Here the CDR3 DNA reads TGTGCCAGCAGCTTGTTTCTGGGACAGGAGTCCTACGAGCAGTACTTC.

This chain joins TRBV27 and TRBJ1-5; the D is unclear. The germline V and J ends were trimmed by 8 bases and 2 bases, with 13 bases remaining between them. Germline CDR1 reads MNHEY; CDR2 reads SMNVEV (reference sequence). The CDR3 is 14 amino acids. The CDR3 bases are TGTGCCAGCCATACCCTAAGGGGCAATCAGCCCCAGCATTTT. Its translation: CASHTLRGNQPQHF.

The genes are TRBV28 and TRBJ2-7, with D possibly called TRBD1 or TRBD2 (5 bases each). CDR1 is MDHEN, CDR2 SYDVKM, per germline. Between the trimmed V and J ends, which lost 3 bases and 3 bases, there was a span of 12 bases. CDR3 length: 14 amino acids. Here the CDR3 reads CASSLPRDGYEQYF. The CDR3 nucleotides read TGTGCCAGCAGTTTGCCCCGGGACGGCTACGAGCAGTACTTC.

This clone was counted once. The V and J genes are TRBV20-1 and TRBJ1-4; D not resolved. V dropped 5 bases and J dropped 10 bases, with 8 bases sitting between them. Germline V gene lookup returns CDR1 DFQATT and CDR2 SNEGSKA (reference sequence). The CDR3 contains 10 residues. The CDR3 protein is CSAARGKLFF. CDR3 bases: TGCAGTGCTGCCCGGGGAAAACTGTTTTTT.

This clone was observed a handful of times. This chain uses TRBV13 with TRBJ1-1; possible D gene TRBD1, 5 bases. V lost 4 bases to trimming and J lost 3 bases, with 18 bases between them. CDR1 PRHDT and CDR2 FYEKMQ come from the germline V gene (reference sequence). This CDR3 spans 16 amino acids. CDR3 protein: CASSSGTAALYTEAFF. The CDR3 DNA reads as TGTGCCAGCAGCTCCGGGACGGCAGCCCTTTACACTGAAGCTTTCTTT.

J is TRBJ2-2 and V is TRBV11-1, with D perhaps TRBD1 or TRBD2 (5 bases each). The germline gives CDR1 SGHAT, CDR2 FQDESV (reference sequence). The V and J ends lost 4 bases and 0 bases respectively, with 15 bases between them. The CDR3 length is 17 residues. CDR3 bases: TGTGCCAGCAGCTCCTTCAGGGACGGATCGAACACCGGGGAGCTGTTTTTT. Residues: CASSSFRDGSNTGELFF.

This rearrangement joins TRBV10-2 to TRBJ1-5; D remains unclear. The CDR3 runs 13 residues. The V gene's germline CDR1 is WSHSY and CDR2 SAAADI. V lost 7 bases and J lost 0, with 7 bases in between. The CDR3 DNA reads TGCGCCAGCACTTCGGTTAGCAATCAGCCCCAGCATTTT. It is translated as CASTSVSNQPQHF.

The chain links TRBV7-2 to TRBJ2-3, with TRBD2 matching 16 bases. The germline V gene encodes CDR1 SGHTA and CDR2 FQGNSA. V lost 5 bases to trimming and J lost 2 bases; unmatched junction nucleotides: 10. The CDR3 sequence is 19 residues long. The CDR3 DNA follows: TGTGCCAGCAGCGAAACGGGACTAGCGGGAGGGCGCCTCACAGATACGCAGTATTTT. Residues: CASSETGLAGGRLTDTQYF.